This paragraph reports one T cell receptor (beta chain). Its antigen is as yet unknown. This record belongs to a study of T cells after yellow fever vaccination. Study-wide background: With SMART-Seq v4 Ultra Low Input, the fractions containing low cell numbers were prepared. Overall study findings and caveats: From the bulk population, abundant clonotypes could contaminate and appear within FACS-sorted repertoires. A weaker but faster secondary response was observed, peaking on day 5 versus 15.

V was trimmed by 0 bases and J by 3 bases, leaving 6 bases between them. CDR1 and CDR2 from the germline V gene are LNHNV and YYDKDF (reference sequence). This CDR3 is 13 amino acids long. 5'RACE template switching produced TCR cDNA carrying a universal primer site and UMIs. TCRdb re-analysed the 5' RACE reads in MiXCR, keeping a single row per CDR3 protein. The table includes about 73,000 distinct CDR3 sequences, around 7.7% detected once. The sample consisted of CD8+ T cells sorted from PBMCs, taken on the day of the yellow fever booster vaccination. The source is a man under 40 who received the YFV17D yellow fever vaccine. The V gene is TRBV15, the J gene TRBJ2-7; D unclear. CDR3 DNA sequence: TGTGCCACCAGCAGAGATTTAGGCTACGAGCAGTACTTC. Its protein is CATSRDLGYEQYF.